One and the same sample provided the 24 T cell receptor beta chains below, sequenced in a study of identical twins. MiXCR, applied by TCRdb to the 5' RACE reads, yields one record per CDR3 protein. This sample has 450,000 to 650,000 distinct CDR3 sequences; approximately 10% occur once, and the top ten carry more than 2.5%. This same sample was also part of a study on yellow fever vaccine responses in identical twins.

The material sequenced was PBMCs. Source of these receptors: a woman younger than 30 in good health.

This clonotype was recorded a few times. The chain employs TRBV5-5 and TRBJ2-2; D tentatively reads TRBD1 or TRBD2 (5 bases each). This CDR3 spans 16 amino acids. Germline CDR1 is SGHKS and CDR2 is YYEKEE (reference sequence). Trimming stripped 4 bases from V and 2 bases from J, with 15 bases between. The CDR3 DNA sequence: TGTGCCAGCAGCCCTGGGACCGAATCAAACACCGGGGAGCTGTTTTTT. Translated: CASSPGTESNTGELFF.

This clonotype showed up just a few times. V gene TRBV28 combines with J gene TRBJ2-7; D not certain. This CDR3 has 14 amino acids. V was shortened by 6 bases and J by 6 bases, with 18 bases between the two germline ends. Germline V gene data show CDR1 as MDHEN and CDR2 as SYDVKM. This chain's CDR3 is CASRLNPGPFEQYF. Written as DNA, the CDR3 is TGTGCCAGCAGACTCAATCCAGGACCCTTCGAGCAGTACTTC. The entire variable domain, with the rest obtained from reference TRBV28 and TRBJ2-7, is as follows: DVKVTQSSRYLVKRTGEKVFLECVQDMDHENMFWYRQDPGLGLRLIYFSYDVKMKEKGDIPEGYSVSREKKERFSLILESASTNQTSMYLCASRLNPGPFEQYFGPGTRLTVT.

The chain recombines TRBV7-9 with TRBJ2-2; D call uncertain. Germline V CDR1 and CDR2: SEHNR, FQNEAQ (reference sequence). The CDR3 length is 14 residues. The V and J ends lost 0 bases and 5 bases respectively, with 7 bases between them. CDR3 coding DNA: TGTGCCAGCAGCTTAGCGAAGGAAACCGGGGAGCTGTTTTTT. Its protein is CASSLAKETGELFF. The variable domain in full, completed from reference TRBV7-9 and TRBJ2-2, reads DTGVSQNPRHKITKRGQNVTFRCDPISEHNRLYWYRQTLGQGPEFLTYFQNEAQLEKSRLLSDRFSAERPKGSFSTLEIQRTEQGDSAMYLCASSLAKETGELFFGEGSRLTVL.

The chain joins TRBV6-1 to TRBJ2-5; 7 bases map to TRBD2. Germline CDR1 MNHNS, CDR2 SASEGT. The CDR3 runs to 15 residues. V shed 6 bases and J 0 bases; nucleotides not matched to a gene: 7. This CDR3 reads CASRTGTNYQETQYF. The CDR3 DNA reads TGTGCCAGCAGAACCGGGACTAACTACCAAGAGACCCAGTACTTC.

This clonotype was observed a few times. The chain couples TRBV29-1 to TRBJ2-5, with D hard to call. This CDR3 has 10 residues. CDR1 is SQVTM and CDR2 is ANQGSEA in the germline V gene. Trimming pared 7 bases from V and 3 bases from J, leaving 6 bases between. CDR3 DNA sequence: TGCAGCGAGTATGAAGAGACCCAGTACTTC. It yields the protein CSEYEETQYF.

This clonotype was observed a handful of times. The chain combines TRBV5-1 with TRBJ2-7; 11 nucleotides line up with TRBD1. The junction had 6 bases not matched to a gene; V was cut back by 5 bases and J by 2 bases. The germline gives CDR1 SGHRS, CDR2 YFSETQ. CDR3 length equals 15 residues. The CDR3 spells CASRTGTGGPYEQYF. In nucleotides, the CDR3 is TGCGCCAGCAGAACCGGGACAGGGGGACCCTACGAGCAGTACTTC.

In this sample, this clonotype turned up a few times. V is TRBV27 and J is TRBJ2-7; D perhaps matches TRBD2 (7 bases). The CDR3 covers 16 residues. Germline-derived CDR1 and CDR2 are MNHEY and SMNVEV (reference sequence). V was cut by 2 bases and J by 2 bases, with 16 bases left in between. The CDR3 spells CASSLTGGKGAYEQYF. Here the CDR3 DNA reads TGTGCCAGCAGTTTAACGGGGGGAAAGGGGGCCTACGAGCAGTACTTC.

The gene calls are TRBV11-1 and TRBJ2-3, with TRBD1 matching over 9 bases. Germline CDR1 reads SGHAT; CDR2 reads FQDESV (reference sequence). V was pared by 3 bases and J by 3 bases, with 4 bases of the junction left unmatched. The CDR3 totals 15 residues. The CDR3, as DNA: TGTGCCAGCAGCTTCGGACAGGGGTGGACAGATACGCAGTATTTT. It yields the protein CASSFGQGWTDTQYF.

This clonotype has at least ten counts. The chain is built from TRBV29-1 and TRBJ1-1; 8 bases agree with TRBD1. Trimming cost V 6 bases and J 0 bases; bases outside gene matches: 3. CDR1 is SQVTM and CDR2 is ANQGSEA in the germline V gene. This CDR3 has 13 amino acids. The DNA of the CDR3 is TGCAGCGTAAACAGGGGGATGAACACTGAAGCTTTCTTT. It yields the protein CSVNRGMNTEAFF. Together with reference TRBV29-1 and TRBJ1-1, the CDR3 gives the full variable domain: SAVISQKPSRDICQRGTSLTIQCQVDSQVTMMFWYRQQPGQSLTLIATANQGSEATYESGFVIDKFPISRPNLTFSTLTVSNMSPEDSSIYLCSVNRGMNTEAFFGQGTRLTVV.

This clonotype was seen at least ten times. The V and J genes are TRBV9 and TRBJ2-1; TRBD2 matches 8 bases. CDR3 length: 15 amino acids. CDR1 and CDR2 (germline): SGDLS, YYNGEE. V lost 0 bases, J lost 5 bases, and 4 bases stayed unmatched. This chain's CDR3 is CASSVGSGDHNEQFF. DNA of the CDR3: TGTGCCAGCAGCGTAGGTAGCGGGGACCACAATGAGCAGTTCTTC.

This clonotype has a handful of counts. This chain uses TRBV6-2 or TRBV6-3 with TRBJ2-7; 11 nucleotides match TRBD2. Germline CDR1 is MNHEY and CDR2 is SVGEGT. The CDR3 is made up of 15 amino acids. V was pared by 6 bases and J by 6 bases, with 10 bases of the junction left unmatched. The DNA of the CDR3 is TGTGCCAGCAGCCCACTAGCGGGGGTGCGCGTCGAGCAGTACTTC. As protein: CASSPLAGVRVEQYF.

J is TRBJ1-1 and V is TRBV7-8, with 10 bases aligning to TRBD1. Germline CDR1 reads SGHVS; CDR2 reads FQNEAQ. Trimming removed 4 bases from V and 1 base from J; junction bases left unmatched: 12. The CDR3 is 18 residues long. The CDR3 spells CASSSRGTGEVRNTEAFF. The CDR3 DNA follows: TGTGCCAGCAGCTCCCGGGGGACAGGGGAGGTGCGGAACACTGAAGCTTTCTTT.

The rearrangement uses TRBV7-8 and TRBJ2-7, with D perhaps TRBD1 or TRBD2 (5 bases each). Germline V gene data show CDR1 as SGHVS and CDR2 as FQNEAQ. The CDR3 contains 13 residues. Trimming removed 4 bases from V and 3 bases from J, with 10 bases in between. CDR3 protein: CASSSGGNYEQYF. CDR3 coding DNA: TGTGCCAGCAGCTCTGGGGGTAACTACGAGCAGTACTTC.

This rearrangement joins TRBV12-3 or TRBV12-4 to TRBJ2-7, with a possible D match to TRBD2 (6 bases). The CDR3 contains 15 residues. Trimming took 6 bases from V and 3 from J, leaving 18 bases between them. The CDR3 is CASRLGTEGIYEQYF. CDR3 bases: TGTGCCAGCAGGCTCGGGACGGAGGGGATCTACGAGCAGTACTTC.

This clonotype was detected ten times or more. The rearrangement joins TRBV18 to TRBJ1-2; possible D gene TRBD1, 5 bases. Germline V CDR1 and CDR2: KGHSH, LQKENI. The CDR3 is made up of 15 amino acids. V gave up 2 bases and J gave up 5 bases, with 15 bases separating them. CDR3 amino acids: CASSPRDATSYGYTF. Here the CDR3 DNA reads TGTGCCAGCTCACCAAGGGACGCCACATCTTATGGCTACACCTTC.

The chain links TRBV20-1 to TRBJ2-5, with unresolved D. Germline V gene data show CDR1 as DFQATT and CDR2 as SNEGSKA (reference sequence). The CDR3 sequence is 13 residues long. V gave up 0 bases and J gave up 5 bases, with 10 bases separating them. The CDR3 protein is CSARDFSSETQYF. In DNA, the CDR3 is TGCAGTGCTAGAGATTTTAGTTCGGAGACCCAGTACTTC.

This clonotype was counted a few times. The DNA of the CDR3 is TGCAGCGTTCTCGAAGGGGGCACTTTCGGAAAACTGTTTTTT. Its protein is CSVLEGGTFGKLFF. The chain has TRBV29-1 and TRBJ1-4, with 7 bases lining up with TRBD1. The CDR3 covers 14 residues. CDR1 and CDR2 from the germline V gene are SQVTM and ANQGSEA. V shed 5 bases and J 10 bases; nucleotides not matched to a gene: 13.

The chain recombines TRBV5-1 with TRBJ2-7; TRBD1 might be the D (6 bases). The V gene lost 5 bases and the J gene lost 3 bases, with 18 bases spanning the gap. Germline CDR1 reads SGHRS; CDR2 reads YFSETQ. The length of the CDR3 is 15 residues. CDR3 amino acids: CASRGESGRGYEQYF. The CDR3 bases are TGCGCCAGCAGGGGGGAATCGGGCAGGGGCTACGAGCAGTACTTC.

V gene TRBV11-2 combines with J gene TRBJ2-5, with no clear D. CDR3 length equals 15 residues. V dropped 5 bases and J dropped 1 base, with 14 bases sitting between them. Looked up from germline, CDR1 is SGHAT and CDR2 is FQNNGV. CDR3 nucleotides: TGTGCCAGCAGCCAAACACGGCAGTCCCAAGAGACCCAGTACTTC. Its protein is CASSQTRQSQETQYF.

This clonotype appeared a few times. The rearrangement uses TRBV7-9 and TRBJ2-2, with D possibly matching TRBD1 (5 bases). V lost 5 bases and J lost 4, with 11 bases in between. Germline CDR1 SEHNR, CDR2 FQNEAQ (reference sequence). The CDR3 has 14 amino acids. CDR3 in amino acids: CASSPPGSTGELFF. For the CDR3, the DNA is TGTGCCAGCAGCCCCCCAGGGTCCACCGGGGAGCTGTTTTTT.

This clonotype has at least ten counts. The V and J genes are TRBV5-1 and TRBJ1-1, with TRBD1 identical over 10 bases. The V segment lost 0 bases and the J segment 2 bases; nucleotides outside the gene matches: 1. The CDR3 is 15 amino acids. The germline gives CDR1 SGHRS, CDR2 YFSETQ. CDR3 amino acids: CASSLATGGNTEAFF. DNA of the CDR3: TGCGCCAGCAGCTTGGCGACAGGGGGCAACACTGAAGCTTTCTTT. Full variable domain (missing parts from reference TRBV5-1 and TRBJ1-1): KAGVTQTPRYLIKTRGQQVTLSCSPISGHRSVSWYQQTPGQGLQFLFEYFSETQRNKGNFPGRFSGRQFSNSRSEMNVSTLELGDSALYLCASSLATGGNTEAFFGQGTRLTVV.

This clonotype was seen more than once but under ten times. The chain is built from TRBV18 and TRBJ2-7; a possible D gene is TRBD1 (5 bases). With 2 bases removed from V and 9 bases from J, the gap between germline ends came to 17 bases. CDR3 size: 14 residues. In germline, CDR1 is KGHSH, CDR2 LQKENI. As DNA, the CDR3 is TGTGCCAGCTCACCAGGCCAGGGAAATATCGCGCAGTACTTC. Its protein product is CASSPGQGNIAQYF.

The table lists this clonotype with many counts. V is TRBV12-3 or TRBV12-4 and J is TRBJ1-2, with TRBD1 as a possible D gene (5 bases). This CDR3 comprises 14 residues. V shed 6 bases and J shed 8 bases, with 19 bases lying between them. CDR3 nucleotides: TGTGCCAGCAGCCAGACAGCCCGGGTAGAGGGCTACACCTTC. Protein: CASSQTARVEGYTF.

This clonotype came up many times. The chain is built from TRBV4-2 and TRBJ2-5, with 9 bases matching TRBD1. J lost 3 bases, V lost 2 bases, and 1 base had no gene match. Germline V CDR1 and CDR2: LGHNA, YNFKEQ. The CDR3 is 14 residues long. CDR3 sequence reads: CASSQRTGEETQYF. In DNA, the CDR3 is TGTGCCAGCAGCCAACGGACAGGGGAAGAGACCCAGTACTTC.